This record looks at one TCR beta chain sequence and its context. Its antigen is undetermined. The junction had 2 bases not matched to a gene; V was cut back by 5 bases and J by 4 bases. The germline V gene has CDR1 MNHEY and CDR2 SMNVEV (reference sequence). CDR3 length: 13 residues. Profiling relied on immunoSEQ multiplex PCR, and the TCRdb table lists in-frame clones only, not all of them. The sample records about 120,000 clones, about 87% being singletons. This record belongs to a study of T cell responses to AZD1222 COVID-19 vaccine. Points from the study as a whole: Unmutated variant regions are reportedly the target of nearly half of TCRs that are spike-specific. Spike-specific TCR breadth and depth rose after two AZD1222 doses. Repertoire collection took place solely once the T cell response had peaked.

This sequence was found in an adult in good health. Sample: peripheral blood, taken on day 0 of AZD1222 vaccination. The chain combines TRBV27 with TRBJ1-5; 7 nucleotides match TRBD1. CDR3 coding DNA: TGTGCCAGCAGTATCAGGGGGAATCAGCCCCAGCATTTT. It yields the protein CASSIRGNQPQHF.